These T cell receptor beta chains were read from a single sample in a study of response to subunit inactivated influenza vaccine. TCRdb independently ran MiXCR on the RT-PCR reads; one entry per CDR3 protein. The sample consists of under 200,000 distinct CDR3 sequences, about an eighth of them appearing once. The data were also submitted as part of a second study, on T cells expressing NK-cell markers.

The sample in question was CD8+ T cells sorted from PBMCs, obtained 11 to 12 days after vaccination. These TCRs come from a man in his fifties or sixties who received an inactivated influenza vaccine. CDR3s include the opening cysteine and the closing phenylalanine or tryptophan. A D gene is named only where the DNA matches it firmly. Expanded clones get a size class; other rows say once, few or many, or leave the size out.

CDR3 length,clone size,J gene,V gene,D gene,CDR3 protein,CDR3 DNA
14,NA,TRBJ1-2,TRBV27,NA,CASSFGGTYYGYTF,TGTGCCAGCAGTTTCGGGGGGACTTACTATGGCTACACCTTC
14,few,TRBJ2-1,TRBV6-2/TRBV6-3,NA,CASSYSMRGDEQFF,TGTGCCAGCAGTTACTCGATGAGGGGCGATGAGCAGTTCTTC
15,NA,TRBJ2-1,TRBV7-8,TRBD2,CASSLEGLAGGMQFF,TGTGCCAGCAGCTTAGAAGGATTAGCGGGGGGAATGCAGTTCTTC
11,NA,TRBJ2-1,TRBV28,NA,CASAEQNEQFF,TGTGCCAGCGCGGAACAAAATGAGCAGTTCTTC
16,few,TRBJ2-1,TRBV19,TRBD2,CASRVASGSFYNEQFF,TGTGCCAGCAGGGTGGCTAGCGGGAGTTTCTACAATGAGCAGTTCTTC
16,NA,TRBJ1-1,TRBV6-2/TRBV6-3,TRBD1,CASSGQYRGPNTEAFF,TGTGCCAGCAGTGGACAGTACAGGGGACCGAACACTGAAGCTTTCTTT
11,few,TRBJ2-5,TRBV6-6,NA,CATSMYGPINF,TGTGCCACCTCGATGTATGGACCTATTAACTTC
14,NA,TRBJ1-4,TRBV3-1,TRBD1,CASALQGAGEKLFF,TGTGCCAGCGCGCTACAGGGGGCGGGTGAAAAACTGTTTTTT
17,few,TRBJ2-1,TRBV6-2/TRBV6-3,NA,CASSYSSEEASYNEQFF,TGTGCCAGCAGTTACAGCTCGGAGGAGGCTTCCTACAATGAGCAGTTCTTC
16,NA,TRBJ2-2,TRBV27,TRBD2,CASSLTSGGNTGELFF,TGTGCCAGCAGCCTGACTAGCGGGGGTAACACCGGGGAGCTGTTTTTT
15,NA,TRBJ2-7,TRBV5-6,TRBD2,CASSLILADGNEQYF,TGTGCCAGCAGCTTAATACTAGCGGACGGTAACGAGCAGTACTTC
15,NA,TRBJ2-1,TRBV28,TRBD2,CASSAGLAGAGEQFF,TGTGCCAGCAGTGCTGGACTAGCGGGAGCCGGTGAGCAGTTCTTC
17,NA,TRBJ1-6,TRBV7-9,NA,CASGRTGDSSYNSPLHF,TGTGCCAGCGGCCGAACGGGAGATAGCTCCTATAATTCACCCCTCCACTTT
15,few,TRBJ2-7,TRBV11-2,TRBD2,CASSLDRDYGYEQYF,TGTGCCAGCAGCTTAGATAGGGACTACGGATACGAGCAGTACTTC
16,NA,TRBJ2-1,TRBV11-3,TRBD2,CASSLAAGGRVHEQFF,TGTGCCAGCAGCTTAGCTGCGGGAGGGAGGGTGCATGAGCAGTTCTTC
14,few,TRBJ2-7,TRBV12-3/TRBV12-4,NA,CASSYQGPIYEQYF,TGTGCCAGCAGTTATCAGGGGCCAATCTACGAGCAGTACTTC
16,many,TRBJ2-6,TRBV25-1,NA,CASSKGEASGANVLTF,TGTGCCAGCAGTAAGGGGGAGGCCTCTGGGGCCAACGTCCTGACTTTC
17,many,TRBJ2-1,TRBV20-1,NA,CSARPRQSSEVWNEQFF,TGCAGTGCTAGACCCCGGCAGTCTAGCGAAGTTTGGAATGAGCAGTTCTTC
17,many,TRBJ1-6,TRBV28,TRBD1,CASSKTGALRYNSPLHF,TGTGCCAGCAGCAAGACAGGGGCGCTCCGATATAATTCACCCCTCCACTTT
18,few,TRBJ2-2,TRBV5-1,TRBD2,CASSPRLAGGPGTGELFF,TGCGCCAGCAGCCCGCGACTAGCGGGAGGGCCGGGCACCGGGGAGCTGTTTTTT
14,NA,TRBJ1-2,TRBV6-2/TRBV6-3,TRBD1,CASSYSTGPYGYTF,TGTGCCAGCAGTTACTCGACAGGGCCGTATGGCTACACCTTC
19,few,TRBJ2-2,TRBV24-1,TRBD1,CATSDPKITGDNPTGELFF,TGTGCCACCAGCGATCCCAAAATTACAGGGGATAATCCCACCGGGGAGCTGTTTTTT
14,once,TRBJ2-5,TRBV6-5,NA,CASSYQGTRETQYF,TGTGCCAGCAGTTATCAGGGCACTCGAGAGACCCAGTACTTC
13,many,TRBJ2-7,TRBV12-3/TRBV12-4,NA,CASTAGRTAEQYF,TGTGCCAGCACCGCGGGCAGGACTGCCGAGCAGTACTTC
16,NA,TRBJ2-7,TRBV4-2,TRBD1,CASSHDTGQGVYEQYF,TGTGCCAGCAGCCATGATACGGGACAGGGGGTATACGAGCAGTACTTC
15,few,TRBJ2-3,TRBV20-1,NA,CSAASIGQITDTQYF,TGCAGTGCCGCGAGTATTGGACAAATCACAGATACGCAGTATTTT
15,few,TRBJ2-3,TRBV3-1,TRBD1,CASSYRDRRTDTQYF,TGTGCCAGCAGCTACCGGGACAGGCGCACAGATACGCAGTATTTT
14,NA,TRBJ1-5,TRBV12-3/TRBV12-4,TRBD1,CASSDGQGRQPQHF,TGTGCCAGCAGTGACGGACAGGGGCGTCAGCCCCAGCATTTT
16,many,TRBJ2-7,TRBV28,NA,CASSLTVILADYEQYF,TGTGCCAGCAGTTTAACGGTTATACTGGCGGACTACGAGCAGTACTTC
15,few,TRBJ2-3,TRBV2,TRBD2,CASRLISGRTDTQYF,TGTGCCAGCCGCCTGATTAGCGGGAGAACAGATACGCAGTATTTT
17,NA,TRBJ2-1,TRBV20-1,TRBD2,CSAILAAVSTAYNEQFF,TGCAGCGCTATACTAGCGGCTGTGAGTACGGCCTACAATGAGCAGTTCTTC